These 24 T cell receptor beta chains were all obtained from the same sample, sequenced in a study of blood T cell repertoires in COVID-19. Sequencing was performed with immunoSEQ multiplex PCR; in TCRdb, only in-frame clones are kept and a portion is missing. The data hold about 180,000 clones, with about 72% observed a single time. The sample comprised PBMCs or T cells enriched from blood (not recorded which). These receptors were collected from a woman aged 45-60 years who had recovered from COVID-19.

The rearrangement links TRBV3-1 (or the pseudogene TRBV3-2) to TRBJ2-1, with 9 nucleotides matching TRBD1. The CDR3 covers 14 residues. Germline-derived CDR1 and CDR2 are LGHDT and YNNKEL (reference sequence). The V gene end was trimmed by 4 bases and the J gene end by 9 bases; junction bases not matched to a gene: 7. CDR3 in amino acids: CASSPSTGGGEQFF. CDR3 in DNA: TGTGCCAGCAGCCCATCAACAGGGGGCGGTGAGCAGTTCTTC.

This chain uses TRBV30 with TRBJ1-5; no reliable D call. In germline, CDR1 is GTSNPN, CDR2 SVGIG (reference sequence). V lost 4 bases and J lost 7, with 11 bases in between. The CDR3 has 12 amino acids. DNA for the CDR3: TGTGCCTGGAAGCCACCGGGACAGCCCCAGCATTTT. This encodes CAWKPPGQPQHF.

The CDR3 DNA sequence: TGCGCCAGCAGCTTTGGGGCGGCAGCTAGCACAGATACGCAGTATTTT. Its protein product is CASSFGAAASTDTQYF. This chain links TRBV5-1 with TRBJ2-3; a possible D gene is TRBD1 (5 bases). V was clipped by 2 bases and J by 0 bases, with 13 bases between them. The CDR3 covers 16 residues. Germline V gives CDR1 SGHRS, CDR2 YFSETQ.

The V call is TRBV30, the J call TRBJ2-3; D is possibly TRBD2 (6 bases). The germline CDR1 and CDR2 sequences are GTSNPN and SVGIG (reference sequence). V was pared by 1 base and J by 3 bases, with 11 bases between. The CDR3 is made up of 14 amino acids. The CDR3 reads CAWSGGEKTDTQYF. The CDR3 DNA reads TGTGCCTGGAGTGGGGGGGAGAAAACAGATACGCAGTATTTT.

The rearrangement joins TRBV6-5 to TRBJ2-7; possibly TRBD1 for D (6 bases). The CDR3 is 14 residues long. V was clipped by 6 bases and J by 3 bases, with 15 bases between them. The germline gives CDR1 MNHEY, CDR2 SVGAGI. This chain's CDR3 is CASSDHGQSYEQYF. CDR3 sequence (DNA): TGTGCCAGCAGCGATCACGGACAGAGCTACGAGCAGTACTTC.

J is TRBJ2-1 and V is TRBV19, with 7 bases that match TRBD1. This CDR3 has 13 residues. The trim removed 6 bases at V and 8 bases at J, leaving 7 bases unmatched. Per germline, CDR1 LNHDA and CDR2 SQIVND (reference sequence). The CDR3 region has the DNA TGTGCCAGTAGCCGAAGACAGGGTGATGAGCAGTTCTTC. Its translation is CASSRRQGDEQFF.

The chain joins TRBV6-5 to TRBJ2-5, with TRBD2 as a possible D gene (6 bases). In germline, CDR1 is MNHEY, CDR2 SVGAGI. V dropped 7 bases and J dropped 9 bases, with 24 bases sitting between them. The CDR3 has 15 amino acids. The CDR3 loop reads CASTLTTRQPAAQYF. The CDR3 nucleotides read TGTGCCAGCACCCTTACGACTAGGCAGCCGGCCGCCCAGTACTTC.

DNA for the CDR3: TGTGCCAGCAGCCTGGGGGCTAGCGGAGCCTACAATGAGCAGTTCTTC. The encoded protein is CASSLGASGAYNEQFF. The chain employs TRBV5-4 and TRBJ2-1, with D perhaps matching TRBD2 (7 bases). The CDR3 covers 16 residues. Trimming removed 4 bases from V and 2 bases from J, with 16 bases in between. The germline gives CDR1 SGHNT, CDR2 YYREEE (reference sequence).

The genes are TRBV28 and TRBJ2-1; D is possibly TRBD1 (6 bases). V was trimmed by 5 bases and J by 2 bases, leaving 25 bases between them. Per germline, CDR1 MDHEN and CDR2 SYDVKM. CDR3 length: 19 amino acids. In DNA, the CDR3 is TGTGCCAGCAGTACCTATTTTGGGACACCTAAGTTAACCTACAATGAGCAGTTCTTC. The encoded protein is CASSTYFGTPKLTYNEQFF.

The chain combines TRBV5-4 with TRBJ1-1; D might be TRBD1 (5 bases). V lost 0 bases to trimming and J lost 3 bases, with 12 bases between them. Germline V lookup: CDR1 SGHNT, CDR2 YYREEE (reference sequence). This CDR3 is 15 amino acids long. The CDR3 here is CASSLAGGGYTEAFF. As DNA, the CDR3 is TGTGCCAGCAGCTTGGCGGGGGGTGGGTACACTGAAGCTTTCTTT. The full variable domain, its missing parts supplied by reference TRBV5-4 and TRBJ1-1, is ETGVTQSPTHLIKTRGQQVTLRCSSQSGHNTVSWYQQALGQGPQFIFQYYREEENGRGNFPPRFSGLQFPNYSSELNVNALELDDSALYLCASSLAGGGYTEAFFGQGTRLTVV.

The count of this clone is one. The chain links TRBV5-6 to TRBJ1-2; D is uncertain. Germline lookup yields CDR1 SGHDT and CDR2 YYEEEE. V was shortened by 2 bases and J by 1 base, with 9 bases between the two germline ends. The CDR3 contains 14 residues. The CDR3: CASSFYEINYGYTF. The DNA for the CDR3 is TGTGCCAGCAGCTTCTACGAAATTAACTATGGCTACACCTTC.

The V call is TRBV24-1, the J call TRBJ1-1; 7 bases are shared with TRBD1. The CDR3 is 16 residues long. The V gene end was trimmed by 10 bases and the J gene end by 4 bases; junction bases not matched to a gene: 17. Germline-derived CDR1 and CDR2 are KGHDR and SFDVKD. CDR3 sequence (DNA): TGTGCCACAAGGGACAGCCACTCCTTGGGTGGCACTGAAGCTTTCTTT. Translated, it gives CATRDSHSLGGTEAFF.

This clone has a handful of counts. In nucleotides, the CDR3 is TGTGCCAGCAGCCAAGAAAAGCGGGGGAACACCGGGGAGCTGTTTTTT. This translates into CASSQEKRGNTGELFF. The V gene is TRBV4-2, the J gene TRBJ2-2, with 7 nucleotides matching TRBD2. The germline V gene has CDR1 LGHNA and CDR2 YNFKEQ. This CDR3 contains 16 residues. Losses at the gene ends were 0 bases for V and 1 base for J; bases not matched to a gene: 2.

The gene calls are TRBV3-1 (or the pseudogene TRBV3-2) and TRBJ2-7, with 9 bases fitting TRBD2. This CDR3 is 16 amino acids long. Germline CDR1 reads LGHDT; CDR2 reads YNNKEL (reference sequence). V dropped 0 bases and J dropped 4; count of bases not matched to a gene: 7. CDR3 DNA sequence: TGTGCCAGCAGCCAAGATGTTAGCGGGAGACGGTACGAGCAGTACTTC. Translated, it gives CASSQDVSGRRYEQYF.

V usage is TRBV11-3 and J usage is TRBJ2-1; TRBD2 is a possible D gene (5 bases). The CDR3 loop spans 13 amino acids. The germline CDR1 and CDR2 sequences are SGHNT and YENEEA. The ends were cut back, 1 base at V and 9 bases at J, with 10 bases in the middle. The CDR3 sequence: CASSLALDSEQFF. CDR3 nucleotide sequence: TGTGCCAGCAGCTTAGCACTAGACTCTGAGCAGTTCTTC.

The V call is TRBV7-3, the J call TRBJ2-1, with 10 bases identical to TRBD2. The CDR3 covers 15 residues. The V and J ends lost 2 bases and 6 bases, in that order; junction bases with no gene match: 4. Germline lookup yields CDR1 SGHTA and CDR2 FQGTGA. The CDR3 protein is CASSLGTSETNEQFF. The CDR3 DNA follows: TGTGCCAGCAGCTTAGGGACTAGCGAAACCAATGAGCAGTTCTTC.

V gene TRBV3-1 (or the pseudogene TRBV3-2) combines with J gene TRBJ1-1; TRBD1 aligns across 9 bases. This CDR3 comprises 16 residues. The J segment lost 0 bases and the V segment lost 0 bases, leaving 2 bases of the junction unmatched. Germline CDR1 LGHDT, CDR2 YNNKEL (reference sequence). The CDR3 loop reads CASSQDGQGMNTEAFF. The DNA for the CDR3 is TGTGCCAGCAGCCAAGACGGACAGGGGATGAACACTGAAGCTTTCTTT.

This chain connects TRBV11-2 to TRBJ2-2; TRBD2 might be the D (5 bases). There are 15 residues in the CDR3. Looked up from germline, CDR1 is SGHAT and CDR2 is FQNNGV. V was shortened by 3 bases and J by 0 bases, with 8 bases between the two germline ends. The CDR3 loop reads CASSFGLANTGELFF. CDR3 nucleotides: TGTGCCAGCAGCTTCGGACTCGCGAACACCGGGGAGCTGTTTTTT.

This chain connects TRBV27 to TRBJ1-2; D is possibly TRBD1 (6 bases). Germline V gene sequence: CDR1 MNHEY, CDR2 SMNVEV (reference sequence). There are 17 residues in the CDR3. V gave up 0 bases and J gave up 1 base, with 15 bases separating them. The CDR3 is CASSLSSRGALNYGYTF. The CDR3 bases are TGTGCCAGCAGTTTATCGTCACGGGGGGCCCTTAACTATGGCTACACCTTC.

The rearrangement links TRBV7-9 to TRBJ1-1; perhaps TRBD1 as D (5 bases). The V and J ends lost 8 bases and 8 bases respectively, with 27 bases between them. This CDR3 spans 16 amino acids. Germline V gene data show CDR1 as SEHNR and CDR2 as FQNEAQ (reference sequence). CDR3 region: CASGQWEGVRGNEAFF. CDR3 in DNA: TGTGCCAGCGGCCAGTGGGAAGGGGTTCGAGGAAACGAAGCTTTCTTT.

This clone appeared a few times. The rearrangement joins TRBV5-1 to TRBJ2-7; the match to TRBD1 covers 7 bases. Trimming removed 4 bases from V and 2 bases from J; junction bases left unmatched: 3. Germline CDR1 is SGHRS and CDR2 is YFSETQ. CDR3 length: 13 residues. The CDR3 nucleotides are TGCGCCAGCAGCCCGGGGACAGCCTACGAGCAGTACTTC. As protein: CASSPGTAYEQYF.

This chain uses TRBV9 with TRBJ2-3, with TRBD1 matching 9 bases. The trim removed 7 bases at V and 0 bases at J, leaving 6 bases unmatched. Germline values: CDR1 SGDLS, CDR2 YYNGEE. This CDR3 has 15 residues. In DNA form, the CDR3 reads TGTGCCAGCGCAGGACAGGGGAGAAGCACAGATACGCAGTATTTT. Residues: CASAGQGRSTDTQYF.

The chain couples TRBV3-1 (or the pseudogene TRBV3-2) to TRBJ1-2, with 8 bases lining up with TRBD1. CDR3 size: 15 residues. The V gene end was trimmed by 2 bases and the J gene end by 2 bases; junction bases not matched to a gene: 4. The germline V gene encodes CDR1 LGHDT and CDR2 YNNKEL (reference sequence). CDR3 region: CASSQRTGWNYGYTF. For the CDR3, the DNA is TGTGCCAGCAGCCAACGGACAGGGTGGAACTATGGCTACACCTTC.

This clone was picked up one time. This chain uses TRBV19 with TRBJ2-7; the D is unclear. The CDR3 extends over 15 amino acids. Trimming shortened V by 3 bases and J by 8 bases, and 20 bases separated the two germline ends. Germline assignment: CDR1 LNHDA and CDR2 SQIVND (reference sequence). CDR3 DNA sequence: TGTGCCAGTAGTATGTCAACTACACGCGTCATCAAGCAGTACTTC. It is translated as CASSMSTTRVIKQYF. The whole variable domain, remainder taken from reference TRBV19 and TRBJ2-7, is DGGITQSPKYLFRKEGQNVTLSCEQNLNHDAMYWYRQDPGQGLRLIYYSQIVNDFQKGDIAEGYSVSREKKESFPLTVTSAQKNPTAFYLCASSMSTTRVIKQYFGPGTRLTVT.